This TCR beta chain derives from a study of blood T cell repertoires in COVID-19. Study-wide background: Sources were T cells, B-cell-depleted T cells, or PBMCs; the material itself was cDNA or gDNA.

Original methodology: Researchers report that nucleated cell counts were estimated from reference gene primer amplification. The table came from immunoSEQ multiplex PCR; TCRdb's copy has only in-frame clones and leaves some out. Clone size and the V and J calls come from that table; the DNA yielded D and trimming. The sample has fewer than 250,000 clones, about 80% seen once. Assignments of participants to cohorts depended upon their own reported clinical history. No more than 2 weeks before study entry, exposed participants had met a case of COVID-19. Deletions cut 6 bases from V and 4 bases from J, with 12 bases between. Germline-derived CDR1 and CDR2 are KGHSH and LQKENI. CDR3 length equals 13 residues.

This receptor was identified in a woman aged 50 to 60 who had been exposed to COVID-19. V gene TRBV18 combines with J gene TRBJ1-1, with D possibly being TRBD1 (5 bases). Sequenced: PBMCs or T cells enriched from blood (not recorded which). CDR3 region: CASSSLGGTEAFF. CDR3 sequence (DNA): TGTGCCAGCTCCTCTCTGGGGGGCACTGAAGCTTTCTTT.